Listed here are 21 T cell receptor beta chains from one sample, sequenced in a study of cutaneous CD30+ T cell lymphoproliferative disorder and hepatitis E. Generated by immunoSEQ multiplex PCR, the TCRdb table keeps only in-frame clones and is missing some. The sample includes about 8,000 clones, less than 80% of them seen just once. Sample: blood. The receptors shown here come from a human donor with a cutaneous T cell lymphoproliferative disorder associated with hepatitis E virus.

The gene calls are TRBV13 and TRBJ1-1; no definite D call. The length of the CDR3 is 17 residues. V lost 5 bases, J lost 1 base, and 20 bases lay in between. Germline V gene sequence: CDR1 PRHDT, CDR2 FYEKMQ (reference sequence). CDR3 region: CASSQGRTGSKNTEAFF. The DNA of the CDR3 is TGTGCCAGCAGCCAAGGCCGGACGGGATCTAAGAACACTGAAGCTTTCTTT.

The V and J genes are TRBV7-9 and TRBJ1-1, with unresolved D. Trimming took off 4 bases at V and 1 base at J, with 4 bases between the two ends. Per the germline V gene, CDR1 is SEHNR and CDR2 is FQNEAQ (reference sequence). The CDR3 is 12 residues long. CDR3 DNA sequence: TGTGCCAGCAGCTGGAGGAACACTGAAGCTTTCTTT. This encodes CASSWRNTEAFF.

This chain connects TRBV19 to TRBJ1-2; tentatively, D is TRBD1 (5 bases). This CDR3 region has 14 residues. The V end was cut by 6 bases, the J end by 4 bases, with 15 bases between. From germline, CDR1 is LNHDA and CDR2 SQIVND (reference sequence). The CDR3 DNA is TGTGCCAGTAGCCGATTGGGGGGAGGCTATGGCTACACCTTC. Translated: CASSRLGGGYGYTF.

This clone was found a few times. The DNA of the CDR3 is TGTGCCAGTAGCCAACCCCTGGACTGGACAGGGGACACAGATACGCAGTATTTT. It encodes CASSQPLDWTGDTDTQYF. V is TRBV19 and J is TRBJ2-3; 9 bases line up with TRBD1. After removal of 6 bases from V and 2 bases from J, the junction contained 15 bases not matched to a gene. Germline assignment: CDR1 LNHDA and CDR2 SQIVND (reference sequence). The CDR3 spans 18 residues.

DNA for the CDR3: TGTGCCAGCAGTTTATCAGGGACAGGGACGTGGGAGCAGTACTTC. Protein: CASSLSGTGTWEQYF. The gene calls are TRBV27 and TRBJ2-7, with 9 bases that match TRBD1. This CDR3 spans 15 amino acids. V was clipped by 0 bases and J by 7 bases; unmatched bases: 7. Germline values: CDR1 MNHEY, CDR2 SMNVEV (reference sequence).

This chain connects TRBV5-5 to TRBJ2-7; D call uncertain. The germline gives CDR1 SGHKS, CDR2 YYEKEE (reference sequence). This CDR3 is built from 15 residues. Trimming pared 2 bases from V and 0 bases from J, leaving 12 bases between. The CDR3 here is CASSFNPSVSYEQYF. The DNA for the CDR3 is TGTGCCAGCAGCTTTAACCCCTCAGTCTCCTACGAGCAGTACTTC.

This rearrangement joins TRBV7-6 to TRBJ2-7; D remains unclear. The CDR3 sequence is 11 residues long. Germline values: CDR1 SGHVS, CDR2 FNYEAQ. Trimming shortened V by 1 base and J by 6 bases, and 4 bases separated the two germline ends. The CDR3 region is CASSLGAEQYF. CDR3 coding DNA: TGTGCCAGCAGCTTAGGAGCCGAGCAGTACTTC. Full variable domain (remainder filled in from reference TRBV7-6 and TRBJ2-7): GAGVSQSPRYKVTKRGQDVALRCDPISGHVSLYWYRQALGQGPEFLTYFNYEAQQDKSGLPNDRFSAERPEGSISTLTIQRTEQRDSAMYRCASSLGAEQYFGPGTRLTVT.

The rearrangement uses TRBV19 and TRBJ2-1; a weak D match, TRBD2 (6 bases). CDR1 and CDR2 from the germline V gene are LNHDA and SQIVND (reference sequence). The V and J ends lost 7 bases and 7 bases respectively, with 14 bases between them. The CDR3 is 13 residues long. CDR3 nucleotides: TGTGCCAGTACCCTGGGCGGGGTTAATGAGCAGTTCTTC. Translating gives CASTLGGVNEQFF.

This chain connects TRBV5-1 to TRBJ2-4; no firm D call. Germline CDR1 SGHRS, CDR2 YFSETQ. The CDR3 extends over 12 amino acids. V gave up 4 bases and J gave up 12 bases, with 14 bases separating them. CDR3 nucleotides: TGCGCCAGCAGCCTGGAAGGACCTGATCAGTACTTC. This sequence encodes CASSLEGPDQYF.

The J gene is TRBJ2-1, the V gene TRBV7-2; D unresolved. Germline lookup yields CDR1 SGHTA and CDR2 FQGNSA. The CDR3 covers 14 residues. V lost 1 base, J lost 7 bases, and 11 bases lay in between. The CDR3 DNA sequence: TGTGCCAGCAGCTTAGTATTCGCCGCGAATGAGCAGTTCTTC. Its protein is CASSLVFAANEQFF.

This clone was detected only a few times. The chain combines TRBV4-3 with TRBJ2-5; 12 bases match TRBD2. Trimming cost V 0 bases and J 5 bases; bases outside gene matches: 10. This CDR3 contains 18 residues. Germline CDR1 is LGHNA and CDR2 is YSLEER. The CDR3: CASSQDRTSGTVSETQYF. CDR3 in DNA: TGCGCCAGCAGCCAAGATAGGACTAGCGGGACGGTCTCGGAGACCCAGTACTTC.

V is TRBV4-1 and J is TRBJ2-7; a possible D gene is TRBD1 (6 bases). Germline V gene data show CDR1 as MGHRA and CDR2 as YSYEKL. V dropped 0 bases and J dropped 3 bases, with 12 bases sitting between them. The CDR3 extends over 15 amino acids. CDR3 coding DNA: TGCGCCAGCAGCCAAGATGGGACATGGGACTACGAGCAGTACTTC. Translating gives CASSQDGTWDYEQYF.

This chain connects TRBV2 to TRBJ1-5, with 7 nucleotides matching TRBD1. CDR3 length equals 15 residues. V shed 7 bases, J shed 2 bases, and the junction held 8 bases outside the gene matches. Germline V gives CDR1 SNHLY, CDR2 FYNNEI. The CDR3 here is CASTLNTGGNQPQHF. As DNA, the CDR3 is TGTGCCAGCACCCTGAACACAGGGGGCAATCAGCCCCAGCATTTT.

This clone has a handful of counts. The chain combines TRBV7-2 with TRBJ2-6; D uncertain. Germline V gives CDR1 SGHTA, CDR2 FQGNSA. Trimming shortened V by 1 base and J by 0 bases, and 4 bases separated the two germline ends. The CDR3 has 15 amino acids. The CDR3 is CASSLDTSGANVLTF. CDR3 DNA: TGTGCCAGCAGCTTAGACACCTCTGGGGCCAACGTCCTGACTTTC.

This rearrangement joins TRBV19 to TRBJ2-7; 9 bases match TRBD1. Trimming took 5 bases from V and 4 from J; bases not matched to a gene: 6. Germline V lookup: CDR1 LNHDA, CDR2 SQIVND (reference sequence). The CDR3 has 14 residues. CDR3 nucleotide sequence: TGTGCCAGTAGTCCCGGGACAGGGTGGTACGAGCAGTACTTC. It codes for CASSPGTGWYEQYF.

V gene TRBV11-2 combines with J gene TRBJ2-5; 7 positions agree with TRBD2. The V and J ends lost 1 base and 9 bases, in that order; junction bases with no gene match: 5. In germline, CDR1 is SGHAT, CDR2 FQNNGV. The CDR3 is 13 amino acids. The CDR3 nucleotides are TGTGCCAGCAGCTTAGGGGCCCGGGGGGCCCAGTACTTC. This encodes CASSLGARGAQYF.

The CDR3 sequence: CASSLIRDTDTQYF. CDR3 DNA: TGTGCCAGCAGCTTAATCCGGGACACAGATACGCAGTATTTT. The V and J genes are TRBV7-9 and TRBJ2-3, with D tentatively TRBD2 (5 bases). Trimming took 2 bases from V and 2 from J, leaving 8 bases between them. This CDR3 is 14 amino acids long. Germline V lookup: CDR1 SEHNR, CDR2 FQNEAQ (reference sequence).

The chain links TRBV27 to TRBJ2-1; 9 nucleotides align to TRBD1. With 8 bases clipped from V and 6 bases from J, the junction kept 20 bases outside the gene matches. Germline values: CDR1 MNHEY, CDR2 SMNVEV (reference sequence). The CDR3 spans 18 residues. The CDR3 sequence: CASRRTGARLARSNEQFF. CDR3 nucleotide sequence: TGTGCCAGCCGTCGGACAGGGGCTAGACTAGCTCGCTCCAATGAGCAGTTCTTC.

This clone was counted only a few times. The chain couples TRBV12-5 to TRBJ2-5; 11 nucleotides line up with TRBD2. The germline V gene has CDR1 LGHNT and CDR2 FRNRAP. V gave up 5 bases and J gave up 0 bases; unmatched junction bases: 8. The CDR3 extends over 17 amino acids. CDR3 sequence reads: CASGLTGTSGYQETQYF. CDR3 DNA sequence: TGTGCTAGTGGTCTGACCGGGACTAGCGGTTACCAAGAGACCCAGTACTTC. Full variable domain (rest looked up from reference TRBV12-5 and TRBJ2-5): DARVTQTPRHKVTEMGQEVTMRCQPILGHNTVFWYRQTMMQGLELLAYFRNRAPLDDSGMPKDRFSAEMPDATLATLKIQPSEPRDSAVYFCASGLTGTSGYQETQYFGPGTRLLVL.

This chain joins TRBV6-4 and TRBJ2-7, with D maybe TRBD1 (5 bases). The CDR3 covers 15 residues. Trimming stripped 6 bases from V and 0 bases from J, with 15 bases between. Germline CDR1 is MRHNA and CDR2 is SNTAGT. CDR3: CASRGPQGDSYEQYF. CDR3 bases: TGTGCCAGCAGGGGGCCCCAGGGCGACTCCTACGAGCAGTACTTC.

The chain uses TRBV9 and TRBJ1-4, with D possibly matching TRBD1 (5 bases). Germline V CDR1 and CDR2: SGDLS, YYNGEE. V was shortened by 4 bases and J by 5 bases, with 15 bases between the two germline ends. This CDR3 contains 15 residues. CDR3 sequence reads: CASSLGDLKNEKLFF. The CDR3 nucleotides read TGTGCCAGCAGCCTAGGGGACCTCAAAAATGAAAAACTGTTTTTT.